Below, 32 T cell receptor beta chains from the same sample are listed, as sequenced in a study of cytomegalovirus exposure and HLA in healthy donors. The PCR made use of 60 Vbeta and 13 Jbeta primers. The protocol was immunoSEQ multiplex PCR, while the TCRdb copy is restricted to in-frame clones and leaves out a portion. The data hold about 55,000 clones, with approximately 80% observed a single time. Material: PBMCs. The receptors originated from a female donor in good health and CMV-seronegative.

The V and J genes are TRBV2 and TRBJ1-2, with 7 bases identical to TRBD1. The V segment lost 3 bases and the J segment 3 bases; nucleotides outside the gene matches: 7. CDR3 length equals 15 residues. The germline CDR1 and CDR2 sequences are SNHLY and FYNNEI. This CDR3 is CASSELGQAYYGYTF. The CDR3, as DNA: TGTGCCAGCAGTGAGCTAGGACAGGCTTACTATGGCTACACCTTC.

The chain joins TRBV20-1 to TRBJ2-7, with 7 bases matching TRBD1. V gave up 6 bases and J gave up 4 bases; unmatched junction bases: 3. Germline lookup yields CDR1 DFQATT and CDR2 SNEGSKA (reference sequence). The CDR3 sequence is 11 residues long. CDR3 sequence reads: CSAGTDYEQYF. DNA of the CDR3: TGCAGTGCCGGGACAGATTACGAGCAGTACTTC.

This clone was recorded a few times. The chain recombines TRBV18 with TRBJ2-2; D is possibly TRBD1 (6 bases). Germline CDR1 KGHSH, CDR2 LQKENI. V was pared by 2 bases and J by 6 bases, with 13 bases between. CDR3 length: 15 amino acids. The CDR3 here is CASSPNRDLSGELFF. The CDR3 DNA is TGTGCCAGCTCACCAAACAGGGATCTATCCGGGGAGCTGTTTTTT.

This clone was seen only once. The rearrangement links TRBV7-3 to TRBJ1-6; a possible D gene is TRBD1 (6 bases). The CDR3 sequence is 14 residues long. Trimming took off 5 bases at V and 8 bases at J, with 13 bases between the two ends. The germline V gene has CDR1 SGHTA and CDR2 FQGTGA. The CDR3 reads CASSPGPGDSPLHF. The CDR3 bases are TGTGCCAGCAGCCCCGGACCAGGGGATTCACCCCTCCACTTT.

CDR3 sequence reads: CASSVRAGPAEAFF. CDR3 nucleotides: TGTGCCAGCAGTGTTCGGGCGGGCCCCGCTGAAGCTTTCTTT. The chain combines TRBV25-1 with TRBJ1-1; D uncertain. Germline loops: CDR1 MGHDK, CDR2 SYGVNS. V was pared by 4 bases and J by 6 bases, with 15 bases between. This CDR3 is built from 14 residues.

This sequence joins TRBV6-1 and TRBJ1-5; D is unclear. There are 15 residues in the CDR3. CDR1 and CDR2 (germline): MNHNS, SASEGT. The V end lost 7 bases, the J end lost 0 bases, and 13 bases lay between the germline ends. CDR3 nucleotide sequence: TGTGCCAGCACTATGTTGGAGAGTAGCAATCAGCCCCAGCATTTT. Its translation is CASTMLESSNQPQHF.

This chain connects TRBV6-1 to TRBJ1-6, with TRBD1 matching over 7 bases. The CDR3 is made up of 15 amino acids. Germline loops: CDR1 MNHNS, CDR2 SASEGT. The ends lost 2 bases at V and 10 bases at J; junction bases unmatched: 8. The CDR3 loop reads CASSELARGPSPLHF. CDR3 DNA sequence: TGTGCCAGCAGTGAATTGGCGAGGGGGCCCTCACCCCTCCACTTT.

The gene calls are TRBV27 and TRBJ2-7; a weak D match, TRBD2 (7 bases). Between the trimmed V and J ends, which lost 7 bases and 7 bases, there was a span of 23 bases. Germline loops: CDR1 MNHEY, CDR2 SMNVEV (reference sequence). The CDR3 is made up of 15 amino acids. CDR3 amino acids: CASTSRRGGPGEQYF. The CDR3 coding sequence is TGTGCCAGCACGTCCAGAAGGGGGGGCCCGGGTGAGCAGTACTTC.

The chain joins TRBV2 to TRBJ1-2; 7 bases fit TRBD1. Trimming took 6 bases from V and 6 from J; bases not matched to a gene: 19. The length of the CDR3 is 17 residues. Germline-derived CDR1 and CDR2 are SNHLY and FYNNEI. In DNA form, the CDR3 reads TGTGCCAGCAGCCAATCACGCAACACAGGGGTTGGGGATGGCTACACCTTC. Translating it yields CASSQSRNTGVGDGYTF.

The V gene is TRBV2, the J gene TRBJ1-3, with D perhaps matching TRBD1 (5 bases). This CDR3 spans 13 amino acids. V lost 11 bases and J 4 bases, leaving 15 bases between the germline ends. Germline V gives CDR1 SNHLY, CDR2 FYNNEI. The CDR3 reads CARQVGRGNTIYF. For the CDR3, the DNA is TGTGCCCGTCAGGTGGGGCGGGGAAACACCATATATTTT. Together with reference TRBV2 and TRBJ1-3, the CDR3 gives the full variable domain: EPEVTQTPSHQVTQMGQEVILRCVPISNHLYFYWYRQILGQKVEFLVSFYNNEISEKSEIFDDQFSVERPDGSNFTLKIRSTKLEDSAMYFCARQVGRGNTIYFGEGSWLTVV.

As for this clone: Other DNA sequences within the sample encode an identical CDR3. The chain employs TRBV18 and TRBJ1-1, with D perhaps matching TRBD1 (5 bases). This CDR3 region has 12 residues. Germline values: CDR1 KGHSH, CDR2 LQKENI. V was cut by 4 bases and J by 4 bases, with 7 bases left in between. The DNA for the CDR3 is TGTGCCAGCTCACAGCAGGGCACTGAAGCTTTCTTT. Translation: CASSQQGTEAFF. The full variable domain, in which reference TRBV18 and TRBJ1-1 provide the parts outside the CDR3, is NAGVMQNPRHLVRRRGQEARLRCSPMKGHSHVYWYRQLPEEGLKFMVYLQKENIIDESGMPKERFSAEFPKEGPSILRIQQVVRGDSAAYFCASSQQGTEAFFGQGTRLTVV.

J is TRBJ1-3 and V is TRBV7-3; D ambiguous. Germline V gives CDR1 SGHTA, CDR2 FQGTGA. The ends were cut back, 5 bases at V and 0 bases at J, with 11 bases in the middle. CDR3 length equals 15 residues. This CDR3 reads CASSKTGDSGNTIYF. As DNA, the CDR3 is TGTGCCAGCAGCAAGACCGGGGACTCTGGAAACACCATATATTTT.

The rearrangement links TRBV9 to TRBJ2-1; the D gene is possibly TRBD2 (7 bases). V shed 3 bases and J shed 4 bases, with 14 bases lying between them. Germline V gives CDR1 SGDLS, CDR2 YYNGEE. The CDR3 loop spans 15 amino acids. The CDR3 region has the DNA TGTGCCAGCAGCGGAGGGGAGGGGGTTTACAATGAGCAGTTCTTC. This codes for CASSGGEGVYNEQFF.

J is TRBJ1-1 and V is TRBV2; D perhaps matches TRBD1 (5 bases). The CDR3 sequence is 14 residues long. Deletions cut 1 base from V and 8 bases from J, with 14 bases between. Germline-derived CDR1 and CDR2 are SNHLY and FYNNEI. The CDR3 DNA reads TGTGCCAGCAGTGAAGTGGGGAGGGGACGGGAAGCTTTCTTT. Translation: CASSEVGRGREAFF.

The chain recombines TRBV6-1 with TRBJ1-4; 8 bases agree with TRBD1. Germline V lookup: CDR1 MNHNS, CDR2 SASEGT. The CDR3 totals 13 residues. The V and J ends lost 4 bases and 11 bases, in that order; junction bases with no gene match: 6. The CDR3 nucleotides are TGTGCCAGCAGTGTTGGACAGGGACAGAAACTGTTTTTT. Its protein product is CASSVGQGQKLFF.

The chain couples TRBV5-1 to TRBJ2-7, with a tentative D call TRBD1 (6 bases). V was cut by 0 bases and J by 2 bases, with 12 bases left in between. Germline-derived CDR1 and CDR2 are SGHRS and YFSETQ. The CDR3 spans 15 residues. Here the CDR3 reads CASSLGWGPTYEQYF. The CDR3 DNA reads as TGCGCCAGCAGCTTGGGTTGGGGGCCTACCTACGAGCAGTACTTC. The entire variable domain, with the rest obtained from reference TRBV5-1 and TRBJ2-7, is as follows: KAGVTQTPRYLIKTRGQQVTLSCSPISGHRSVSWYQQTPGQGLQFLFEYFSETQRNKGNFPGRFSGRQFSNSRSEMNVSTLELGDSALYLCASSLGWGPTYEQYFGPGTRLTVT.

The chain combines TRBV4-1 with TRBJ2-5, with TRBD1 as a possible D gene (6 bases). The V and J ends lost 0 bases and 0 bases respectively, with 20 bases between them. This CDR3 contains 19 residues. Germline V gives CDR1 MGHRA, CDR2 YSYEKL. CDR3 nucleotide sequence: TGCGCCAGCAGCCAAGATTCGCGGCTAGCAGGGGAGTACCAAGAGACCCAGTACTTC. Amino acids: CASSQDSRLAGEYQETQYF.

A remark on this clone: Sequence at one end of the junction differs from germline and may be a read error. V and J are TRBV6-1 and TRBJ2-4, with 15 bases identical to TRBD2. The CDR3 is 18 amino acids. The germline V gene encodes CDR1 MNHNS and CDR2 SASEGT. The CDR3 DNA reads TGTGCCAGCAGTGAACCGGGACTAGCGGGGGGTTGGGGAGAAGCACTCACCTTC. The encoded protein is CASSEPGLAGGWGEALTF.

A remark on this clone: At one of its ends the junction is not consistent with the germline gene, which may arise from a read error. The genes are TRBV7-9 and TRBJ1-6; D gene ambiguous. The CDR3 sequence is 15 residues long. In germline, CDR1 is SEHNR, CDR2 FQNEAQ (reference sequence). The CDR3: CSSSLVGETNSPLHF. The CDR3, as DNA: TGTTCCAGCAGCTTAGTGGGAGAAACCAATTCACCCCTCCACTTT.

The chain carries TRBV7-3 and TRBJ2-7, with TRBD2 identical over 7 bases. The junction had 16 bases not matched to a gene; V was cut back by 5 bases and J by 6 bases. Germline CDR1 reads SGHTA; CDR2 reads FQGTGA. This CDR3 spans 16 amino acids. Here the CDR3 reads CASSPSAGTTSCEQYF. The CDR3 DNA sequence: TGTGCCAGCAGCCCCTCTGCTGGGACTACTAGCTGCGAGCAGTACTTC.

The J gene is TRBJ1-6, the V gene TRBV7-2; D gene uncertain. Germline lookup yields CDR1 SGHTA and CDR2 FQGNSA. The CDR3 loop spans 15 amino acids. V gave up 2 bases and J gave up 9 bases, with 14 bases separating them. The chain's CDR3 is CASSLSRAEGSPLHF. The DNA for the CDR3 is TGTGCCAGCAGCTTAAGTAGGGCGGAGGGTTCACCCCTCCACTTT.

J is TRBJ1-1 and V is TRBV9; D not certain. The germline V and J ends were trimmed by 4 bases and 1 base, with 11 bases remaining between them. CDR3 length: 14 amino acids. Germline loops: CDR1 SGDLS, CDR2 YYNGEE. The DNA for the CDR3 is TGTGCCAGCAGCCAGATGGGCTCGAACACTGAAGCTTTCTTT. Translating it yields CASSQMGSNTEAFF.

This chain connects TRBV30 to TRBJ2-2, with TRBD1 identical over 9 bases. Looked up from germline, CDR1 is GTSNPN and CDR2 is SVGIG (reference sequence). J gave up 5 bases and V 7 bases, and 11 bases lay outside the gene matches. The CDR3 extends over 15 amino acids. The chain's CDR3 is CAYRDRDHTTGELFF. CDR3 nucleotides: TGTGCCTACCGGGACAGGGACCATACGACCGGGGAGCTGTTTTTT.

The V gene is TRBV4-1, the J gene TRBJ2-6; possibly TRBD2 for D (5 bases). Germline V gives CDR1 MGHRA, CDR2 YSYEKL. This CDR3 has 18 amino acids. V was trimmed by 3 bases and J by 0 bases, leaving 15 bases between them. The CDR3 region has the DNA TGCGCCAGCAGCCATCTCGGAGGCTTCGGCTCTGGGGCCAACGTCCTGACTTTC. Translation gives CASSHLGGFGSGANVLTF.

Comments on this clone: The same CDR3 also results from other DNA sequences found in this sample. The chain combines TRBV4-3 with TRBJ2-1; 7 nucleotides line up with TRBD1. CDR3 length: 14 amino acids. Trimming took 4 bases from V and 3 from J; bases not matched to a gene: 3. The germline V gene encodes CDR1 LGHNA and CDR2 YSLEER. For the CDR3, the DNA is TGCGCCAGCAGCCCGGCAGGGGGCTACAATGAGCAGTTCTTC. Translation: CASSPAGGYNEQFF.

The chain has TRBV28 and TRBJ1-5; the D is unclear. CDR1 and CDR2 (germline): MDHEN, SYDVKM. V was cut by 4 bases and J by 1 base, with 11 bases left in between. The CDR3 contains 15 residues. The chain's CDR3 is CASSSSGVSNQPQHF. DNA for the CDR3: TGTGCCAGCAGTTCCTCCGGTGTAAGCAATCAGCCCCAGCATTTT.

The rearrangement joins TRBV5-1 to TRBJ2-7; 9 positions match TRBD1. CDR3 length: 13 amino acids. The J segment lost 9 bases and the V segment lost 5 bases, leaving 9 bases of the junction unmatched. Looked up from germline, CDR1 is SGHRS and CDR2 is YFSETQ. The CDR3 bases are TGCGCCAGCAGTTCCGGGACAGGGAGTCCGCAGTACTTC. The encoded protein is CASSSGTGSPQYF.

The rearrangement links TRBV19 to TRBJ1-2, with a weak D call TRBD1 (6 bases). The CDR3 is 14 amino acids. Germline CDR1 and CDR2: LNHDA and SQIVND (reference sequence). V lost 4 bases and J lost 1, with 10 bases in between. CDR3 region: CASSRTVINYGYTF. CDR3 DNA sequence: TGTGCCAGTAGTAGGACAGTAATTAACTATGGCTACACCTTC.

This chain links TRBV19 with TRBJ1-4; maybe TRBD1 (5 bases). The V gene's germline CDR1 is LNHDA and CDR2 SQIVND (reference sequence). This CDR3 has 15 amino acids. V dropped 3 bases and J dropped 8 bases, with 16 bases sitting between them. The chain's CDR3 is CASSIGAQGREKLFF. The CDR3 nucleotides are TGTGCCAGTAGTATTGGTGCGCAGGGCCGGGAAAAACTGTTTTTT.

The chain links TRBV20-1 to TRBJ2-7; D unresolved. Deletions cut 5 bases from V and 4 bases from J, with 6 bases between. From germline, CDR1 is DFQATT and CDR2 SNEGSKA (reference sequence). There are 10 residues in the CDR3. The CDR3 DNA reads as TGCAGTGCTGCCGAGTACGAGCAGTACTTC. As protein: CSAAEYEQYF.

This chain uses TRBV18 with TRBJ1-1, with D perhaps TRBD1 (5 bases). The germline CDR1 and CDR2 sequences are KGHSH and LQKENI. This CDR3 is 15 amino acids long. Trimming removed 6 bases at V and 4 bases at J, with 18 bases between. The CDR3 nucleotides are TGTGCCAGCTCCCCCTGGGTCCTCGGGGGCACTGAAGCTTTCTTT. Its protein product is CASSPWVLGGTEAFF.

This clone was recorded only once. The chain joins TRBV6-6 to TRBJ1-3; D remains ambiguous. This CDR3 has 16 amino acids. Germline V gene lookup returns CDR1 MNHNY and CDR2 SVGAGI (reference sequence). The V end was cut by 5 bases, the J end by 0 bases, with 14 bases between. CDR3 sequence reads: CASSPVSGSSGNTIYF. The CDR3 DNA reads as TGTGCCAGCAGTCCTGTTTCAGGAAGCTCTGGAAACACCATATATTTT.